The rows below give T cell receptor beta chains drawn from one sample of a study of neoadjuvant anti-PD-1 for oral cavity cancer. Some clones are missing from TCRdb's copy, which holds only in-frame ones; the method was immunoSEQ multiplex PCR. The sample shows about 17,000 clones, 67% of them seen only once. Sequences were derived from PBMCs, sampled before nivolumab (anti-PD-1) treatment. These receptors were taken from a person between 40 and 85 years old with oral cavity squamous cell carcinoma. The CDR3 runs from the conserved cysteine through the conserved F or W. The D gene is left open where the match is weak. A clone size is listed for some rows: how often the clone was seen (once, few, many), or a class if it is expanded.

>TRBJ1-2|TRBD1|-|TRBV6-1
CASTRQGSRYTF
TGTGCCAGCACCCGACAGGGATCTCGCTACACCTTC
>TRBJ2-1|-|-|TRBV5-1
CASSLGGSTGRGNEQFF
TGCGCCAGCAGCTTGGGAGGTAGTACAGGGCGTGGAAATGAGCAGTTCTTC
>TRBJ1-1|-|-|TRBV30
CAWNLGAGNTEAFF
TGTGCCTGGAACTTAGGGGCGGGGAACACTGAAGCTTTCTTT
>TRBJ2-1|-|-|TRBV7-8
CASSLVILQAGVSEQFF
TGTGCCAGCAGCTTAGTCATTTTGCAGGCCGGGGTCAGTGAGCAGTTCTTC
>TRBJ2-7|-|-|TRBV28
CASSSPGEQYF
TGTGCCAGCAGTTCCCCGGGAGAGCAGTACTTC
>TRBJ1-2|-|once|TRBV5-1
CASSRDGDLNYGYTF
TGCGCCAGCAGTCGGGACGGGGACCTCAACTATGGCTACACCTTC
>TRBJ2-1|TRBD1|-|TRBV29-1
CSVLPGQGLNEQFF
TGCAGCGTTCTGCCGGGACAGGGGCTCAATGAGCAGTTCTTC
>TRBJ2-7|TRBD1|-|TRBV28
CASSGTERYEQYF
TGTGCCAGCAGTGGGACAGAAAGATACGAGCAGTACTTC
>TRBJ1-2|-|-|TRBV11-2
CASSPPAGYGYTF
TGTGCCAGCAGCCCCCCGGCTGGTTATGGCTACACCTTC
>TRBJ2-5|TRBD2|-|TRBV2
CASERGVETQYF
TGTGCCAGCGAGCGGGGGGTGGAGACCCAGTACTTC
>TRBJ2-2|-|-|TRBV2
CASTRGANTGELFF
TGTGCCAGCACGCGCGGAGCGAACACCGGGGAGCTGTTTTTT
>TRBJ2-2|-|-|TRBV9
CASSVGGLLGLRRTGELFF
TGTGCCAGCAGCGTAGGAGGGCTCCTAGGACTTAGGCGAACCGGGGAGCTGTTTTTT
>TRBJ2-4|TRBD1|-|TRBV30
CAWSGQGPDIQYF
TGTGCCTGGAGTGGACAGGGCCCTGACATTCAGTACTTC
>TRBJ2-2|TRBD2|-|TRBV5-6
CASSRDGGRPTGELFF
TGTGCCAGCAGCCGGGACGGCGGGAGGCCGACCGGGGAGCTGTTTTTT
>TRBJ2-1|-|once|TRBV29-1
CSPGIREFF
TGCAGCCCCGGGATAAGGGAGTTCTTC